One sample yielded the 21 T cell receptor beta chains listed below, sequenced in a study of cytotoxic CD8 clonotypes in ibrutinib-treated CLL. Clones were read by immunoSEQ multiplex PCR, and TCRdb kept only the in-frame ones, dropping some. The sample yields approximately 150,000 clones, about 88% seen once. Here the sequenced sample was PBMCs, taken at disease progression, from a patient treated with ibrutinib. All receptors come from a human donor with chronic lymphocytic leukemia.

The rearrangement joins TRBV28 to TRBJ1-2; D is ambiguous. Germline CDR1 and CDR2: MDHEN and SYDVKM. The CDR3 covers 13 residues. The V end was cut by 2 bases, the J end by 10 bases, with 14 bases between. The CDR3 protein is CASSLRRALSYTF. The CDR3 DNA reads as TGTGCCAGCAGTTTAAGGCGAGCCCTCTCCTACACCTTC.

The V and J genes are TRBV5-1 and TRBJ1-2, with D possibly matching TRBD1 (6 bases). This CDR3 has 14 amino acids. Per germline, CDR1 SGHRS and CDR2 YFSETQ. V lost 0 bases to trimming and J lost 12 bases, with 18 bases between them. DNA for the CDR3: TGCGCCAGCAGCTTGGGGAGTGGGGGCCAGCCGAACACCTTC. It codes for CASSLGSGGQPNTF.

The chain is built from TRBV15 and TRBJ1-4, with D perhaps TRBD1 (5 bases). The CDR3 runs to 17 residues. Germline V lookup: CDR1 LNHNV, CDR2 YYDKDF (reference sequence). Trimming cost V 0 bases and J 3 bases, with 14 bases left between them. The DNA for the CDR3 is TGTGCCACCAGCAGAGACCCGGGTTCAGGGTCTAATGAAAAACTGTTTTTT. Translation: CATSRDPGSGSNEKLFF.

Comments on this clone: The junction and the germline gene differ at one end; a read error may be behind it. The rearrangement links TRBV6-4 to TRBJ1-5, with D unresolved. The germline CDR1 and CDR2 sequences are MRHNA and SNTAGT. The CDR3 loop spans 16 amino acids. The CDR3 sequence is CASREDALVSNQPQHF. Written as DNA, the CDR3 is TGTGCCAGCCGTGAAGACGCTTTGGTAAGCAATCAGCCCCAGCATTTT.

This rearrangement joins TRBV18 to TRBJ1-4; D is unresolved. V gave up 2 bases and J gave up 4 bases, with 17 bases separating them. Germline CDR1 reads KGHSH; CDR2 reads LQKENI. The CDR3 has 17 residues. As DNA, the CDR3 is TGTGCCAGCTCACCAGATTCGAAAACGAGCAGTAATGAAAAACTGTTTTTT. Translating gives CASSPDSKTSSNEKLFF.

The V call is TRBV5-1, the J call TRBJ2-3; 12 bases agree with TRBD2. V was clipped by 0 bases and J by 1 base; unmatched bases: 3. The CDR3 consists of 17 residues. Per germline, CDR1 SGHRS and CDR2 YFSETQ. The CDR3 spells CASSLVLAGGRTDTQYF. The CDR3 DNA reads TGCGCCAGCAGCTTGGTACTAGCGGGAGGACGCACAGATACGCAGTATTTT.

The chain has TRBV19 and TRBJ2-7; D possibly corresponds to TRBD1 (5 bases). The CDR3 is 13 amino acids. Trimming shortened V by 4 bases and J by 3 bases, and 10 bases separated the two germline ends. CDR1 is LNHDA and CDR2 is SQIVND in the germline V gene (reference sequence). As DNA, the CDR3 is TGTGCCAGTAGTAAAAGACAGAACTACGAGCAGTACTTC. Its translation is CASSKRQNYEQYF.

The chain joins TRBV19 to TRBJ2-2, with 9 bases matching TRBD2. J was trimmed by 3 bases and V by 11 bases; bases with no gene match: 7. The germline V gene has CDR1 LNHDA and CDR2 SQIVND (reference sequence). This CDR3 has 14 amino acids. The CDR3 here is CACSTSGDTGELFF. The CDR3 DNA follows: TGTGCCTGTTCGACTAGCGGAGACACCGGGGAGCTGTTTTTT.

The rearrangement uses TRBV29-1 and TRBJ1-2; D is ambiguous. This CDR3 has 14 amino acids. Germline lookup yields CDR1 SQVTM and CDR2 ANQGSEA. V gave up 3 bases and J gave up 4 bases, with 15 bases separating them. CDR3 nucleotides: TGCAGCGTTGAGTTCTCCGGTCCCGGCTATGGCTACACCTTC. It is translated as CSVEFSGPGYGYTF. Filled out from reference TRBV29-1 and TRBJ1-2, the complete variable domain reads SAVISQKPSRDICQRGTSLTIQCQVDSQVTMMFWYRQQPGQSLTLIATANQGSEATYESGFVIDKFPISRPNLTFSTLTVSNMSPEDSSIYLCSVEFSGPGYGYTFGSGTRLTVV.

This chain links TRBV27 with TRBJ2-3; D remains ambiguous. The V gene's germline CDR1 is MNHEY and CDR2 SMNVEV (reference sequence). The CDR3 contains 8 residues. V dropped 11 bases and J dropped 6 bases, with 3 bases sitting between them. For the CDR3, the DNA is TGTGCCCTTGATACGCAGTATTTT. It translates to CALDTQYF.

The chain employs TRBV7-9 and TRBJ2-2; 9 bases align to TRBD2. Looked up from germline, CDR1 is SEHNR and CDR2 is FQNEAQ (reference sequence). The junction had 9 bases not matched to a gene; V was cut back by 1 base and J by 6 bases. The CDR3 is made up of 17 amino acids. Written as DNA, the CDR3 is TGTGCCAGCAGCTTAGTGCGTAATAGCGGGAGTCCCGGGGAGCTGTTTTTT. Translating gives CASSLVRNSGSPGELFF.

This chain joins TRBV6-1 and TRBJ2-7, with D perhaps matching TRBD1 (6 bases). Trimming took off 6 bases at V and 3 bases at J, with 18 bases between the two ends. This CDR3 is 15 amino acids long. Per germline, CDR1 MNHNS and CDR2 SASEGT. Here the CDR3 reads CASRRPGTTYYEQYF. In nucleotides, the CDR3 is TGTGCCAGCAGACGCCCCGGGACAACATACTACGAGCAGTACTTC.

V gene TRBV29-1 combines with J gene TRBJ1-2; 7 nucleotides line up with TRBD1. The CDR3 is made up of 13 amino acids. J gave up 4 bases and V 5 bases, and 7 bases lay outside the gene matches. Germline-derived CDR1 and CDR2 are SQVTM and ANQGSEA. The CDR3 DNA reads as TGCAGCGTTACCGGGACAGTCGCCTATGGCTACACCTTC. Residues: CSVTGTVAYGYTF.

The rearrangement uses TRBV4-1 and TRBJ2-7; D is possibly TRBD1 or TRBD2 (5 bases each). The germline V gene has CDR1 MGHRA and CDR2 YSYEKL. Trimming stripped 1 base from V and 6 bases from J, with 13 bases between. The CDR3 length is 14 residues. The CDR3 coding sequence is TGCGCCAGCAGCCAAGTACGGGGCTTCGGCGAGCAGTACTTC. Translating gives CASSQVRGFGEQYF.

This clone was counted a few times. V gene TRBV18 combines with J gene TRBJ1-5; weak D call: TRBD1 (5 bases). The V gene's germline CDR1 is KGHSH and CDR2 LQKENI. The V and J ends lost 4 bases and 3 bases respectively, with 13 bases between them. The CDR3 runs 15 residues. The CDR3 is CASSLSGSVNQPQHF. The CDR3 bases are TGTGCCAGCTCACTGTCAGGGTCGGTCAATCAGCCCCAGCATTTT.

In its sample, this clone was seen once. The junction shows a germline mismatch at one end, possibly a read error. The J gene is TRBJ2-1, the V gene TRBV7-7; 7 bases are a match to TRBD1. Germline CDR1 and CDR2: SSHAT and FNYEAQ (reference sequence). This CDR3 has 14 amino acids. The CDR3: CASSLGGQSNEQFF. In DNA, the CDR3 is TGTGCTAGCAGCTTAGGGGGACAGTCCAATGAGCAGTTCTTC. Full variable domain (rest looked up from reference TRBV7-7 and TRBJ2-1): GAGVSQSPRYKVTKRGQDVTLRCDPISSHATLYWYQQALGQGPEFLTYFNYEAQPDKSGLPSDRFSAERPEGSISTLTIQRTEQRDSAMYRCASSLGGQSNEQFFGPGTRLTVL.

The rearrangement uses TRBV19 and TRBJ1-1, with TRBD1 matching 9 bases. The junction had 11 bases not matched to a gene; V was cut back by 0 bases and J by 6 bases. The V gene's germline CDR1 is LNHDA and CDR2 SQIVND (reference sequence). The CDR3 covers 17 residues. CDR3 DNA: TGTGCCAGTAGTATAGACCGACCGGGACAGGGTCTTCCTGAAGCTTTCTTT. Translating it yields CASSIDRPGQGLPEAFF.

The V gene is TRBV5-1, the J gene TRBJ2-2, with 9 bases aligning to TRBD2. Germline values: CDR1 SGHRS, CDR2 YFSETQ. This CDR3 spans 17 amino acids. Trimming removed 1 base from V and 4 bases from J; junction bases left unmatched: 8. CDR3 DNA: TGCGCCAGCAGCTTGAGGCGGGAGGGCCGGTTCACCGGGGAGCTGTTTTTT. This gives the protein CASSLRREGRFTGELFF.

The chain employs TRBV12-5 and TRBJ2-7; maybe TRBD2 (6 bases). V was cut by 0 bases and J by 7 bases, with 19 bases left in between. The CDR3 totals 16 residues. The germline V gene encodes CDR1 LGHNT and CDR2 FRNRAP. In DNA, the CDR3 is TGTGCTAGTGGTTTGGTGCTAGAGAGGGTGGCGGGAGAGCAGTACTTC. Protein product: CASGLVLERVAGEQYF.

This chain uses TRBV28 with TRBJ2-5; D is uncertain. The germline V and J ends were trimmed by 4 bases and 5 bases, with 8 bases remaining between them. The CDR3 totals 12 residues. The germline gives CDR1 MDHEN, CDR2 SYDVKM. The CDR3 loop is CASSSPGETQYF. As DNA, the CDR3 is TGTGCCAGCAGTTCCCCCGGGGAGACCCAGTACTTC.

The chain recombines TRBV7-8 with TRBJ1-1; D might be TRBD1 (6 bases). The CDR3 runs to 15 residues. Germline assignment: CDR1 SGHVS and CDR2 FQNEAQ. V dropped 1 base and J dropped 5 bases, with 14 bases sitting between them. The CDR3 nucleotides read TGTGCCAGCAGCTTAGACGTACAGGGACGGACTGAAGCTTTCTTT. It yields the protein CASSLDVQGRTEAFF.